A single sample is the source of the 6 T cell receptor beta chains below, sequenced in a study of Graves' ophthalmopathy and Graves' hyperthyroidism. Amplification of the TCR beta CDR3 regions used RNA transcripts (as template). Scientists carried out first-round RT-PCR using HTBI primers and then a second-round multiplex PCR. TCRdb ran MiXCR on the multiplex PCR reads and lists one entry per CDR3 protein. The sample carries about 740,000 distinct CDR3 sequences, 40% recorded once. The sample was peripheral blood. Receptors originate from an adult man with Graves' ophthalmopathy.

The gene calls are TRBV10-3 and TRBJ1-4; a weak D match, TRBD1 (5 bases). V was pared by 5 bases and J by 0 bases, with 13 bases between. Germline values: CDR1 ENHRY, CDR2 SYGVKD. There are 16 residues in the CDR3. The CDR3 coding sequence is TGTGCCATCAGTCCGGGGGGGAGGACAACTAATGAAAAACTGTTTTTT. It specifies CAISPGGRTTNEKLFF.

The CDR3 protein is CASSLGDRTTNEKLFF. Here the CDR3 DNA reads TGCGCCAGCAGCTTGGGCGACAGAACAACTAATGAAAAACTGTTTTTT. V and J are TRBV5-1 and TRBJ1-4; a possible D gene is TRBD1 (5 bases). The V end was cut by 0 bases, the J end by 0 bases, with 9 bases between. The germline V gene encodes CDR1 SGHRS and CDR2 YFSETQ. The CDR3 loop spans 16 amino acids. The full variable domain, its missing parts supplied by reference TRBV5-1 and TRBJ1-4, is KAGVTQTPRYLIKTRGQQVTLSCSPISGHRSVSWYQQTPGQGLQFLFEYFSETQRNKGNFPGRFSGRQFSNSRSEMNVSTLELGDSALYLCASSLGDRTTNEKLFFGSGTQLSVL.

This clonotype occurred many times. V and J are TRBV24-1 and TRBJ2-5; possibly TRBD1 for D (5 bases). V was trimmed by 3 bases and J by 6 bases, leaving 13 bases between them. The CDR3 is made up of 14 amino acids. Per germline, CDR1 KGHDR and CDR2 SFDVKD. CDR3 amino acids: CATSDGALHKTQYF. The CDR3 DNA follows: TGTGCCACCAGTGATGGGGCCTTACACAAGACCCAGTACTTC.

V and J are TRBV25-1 and TRBJ1-3, with 7 bases that match TRBD1. Germline assignment: CDR1 MGHDK and CDR2 SYGVNS. Germline trimming cut 5 bases from V and 0 bases from J; bases unmatched to any gene: 13. The CDR3 loop spans 18 amino acids. CDR3 nucleotides: TGTGCCAGCAGTTACTTAGGTTGGGACAGCAACTCTGGAAACACCATATATTTT. It translates to CASSYLGWDSNSGNTIYF. Looking up the rest from reference TRBV25-1 and TRBJ1-3 gives the full variable domain: EADIYQTPRYLVIGTGKKITLECSQTMGHDKMYWYQQDPGMELHLIHYSYGVNSTEKGDLSSESTVSRIRTEHFPLTLESARPSHTSQYLCASSYLGWDSNSGNTIYFGEGSWLTVV.

The rearrangement joins TRBV2 to TRBJ2-7; D may be TRBD2 (5 bases). This CDR3 comprises 14 residues. Germline V gene sequence: CDR1 SNHLY, CDR2 FYNNEI. V dropped 7 bases and J dropped 5 bases, with 18 bases sitting between them. The CDR3: CASTPLGIKNEQYF. The CDR3 nucleotides read TGTGCCAGCACCCCCCTCGGGATTAAGAACGAGCAGTACTTC.

This clonotype was found a few times. The CDR3 bases are TGTGCCAGCAGCCTGACTACCGCATATGACGAGCAGTACTTC. It translates to CASSLTTAYDEQYF. The chain carries TRBV11-2 and TRBJ2-7; the D gene is possibly TRBD2 (5 bases). Germline CDR1 and CDR2: SGHAT and FQNNGV. V lost 5 bases to trimming and J lost 5 bases, with 16 bases between them. The CDR3 runs 14 residues.